Each of the 16 T cell receptor beta chains below was sequenced from the same sample in a study of cytomegalovirus exposure and HLA in healthy donors. The protocol was immunoSEQ multiplex PCR, while the TCRdb copy is restricted to in-frame clones and leaves out a portion. The sample lists about 150,000 clones; 89% were seen once. Sequencing used PBMCs. These receptors were taken from a woman aged 18-30 years in good health and CMV-seropositive.

The count of this clone is one. The genes are TRBV7-9 and TRBJ2-5; tentatively, D is TRBD1 (8 bases). V dropped 5 bases and J dropped 4 bases, with 14 bases sitting between them. The CDR3 totals 14 residues. The germline V gene has CDR1 SEHNR and CDR2 FQNEAQ (reference sequence). The CDR3 region has the DNA TGTGCCAGCAGCCAAGCGGGGACAGGAGAGACCCAGTACTTC. As protein: CASSQAGTGETQYF.

As DNA, the CDR3 is TGTGCCAGCAGGCCGGGGGGCCGCACAGATACGCAGTATTTT. As protein: CASRPGGRTDTQYF. The chain carries TRBV6-5 and TRBJ2-3; a possible D gene is TRBD2 (7 bases). Germline CDR1 reads MNHEY; CDR2 reads SVGAGI. The CDR3 loop spans 14 amino acids. V shed 6 bases and J shed 1 base, with 11 bases lying between them.

This clone occurred once. The genes are TRBV4-1 and TRBJ2-3; TRBD2 matches 11 bases. The CDR3 is 17 residues long. J was trimmed by 4 bases and V by 0 bases; bases with no gene match: 6. The germline gives CDR1 MGHRA, CDR2 YSYEKL. The CDR3 DNA reads TGCGCCAGCAGCCAAGAGGACCTAGCGGGGGGCGCAGATACGCAGTATTTT. It codes for CASSQEDLAGGADTQYF.

CDR3 nucleotide sequence: TGCGCCAGCAGTCAATCAATGCAGGGGATTCCTGAAAAACTGTTTTTT. This codes for CASSQSMQGIPEKLFF. The rearrangement uses TRBV23-1 and TRBJ1-4; a weak D match, TRBD1 (6 bases). TRBV23-1 falls under the ORF class, with uncertain function. Trimming stripped 0 bases from V and 7 bases from J, with 15 bases between. The CDR3 is made up of 16 amino acids.

The gene calls are TRBV5-5 and TRBJ1-2, with 7 bases lining up with TRBD1. Germline trimming cut 0 bases from V and 2 bases from J; bases unmatched to any gene: 7. The CDR3 totals 16 residues. CDR1 is SGHKS and CDR2 is YYEKEE in the germline V gene (reference sequence). This CDR3 reads CASSLARAGGNYGYTF. The DNA for the CDR3 is TGTGCCAGCAGCTTGGCCCGCGCAGGGGGAAACTATGGCTACACCTTC.

This chain connects TRBV19 to TRBJ2-5, with 10 bases fitting TRBD2. The germline V gene has CDR1 LNHDA and CDR2 SQIVND (reference sequence). V was pared by 4 bases and J by 2 bases, with 7 bases of the junction left unmatched. The CDR3 contains 16 residues. CDR3 DNA sequence: TGTGCCAGTAGTACCGATCGGACTAGCGGTCAAGAGACCCAGTACTTC. This sequence encodes CASSTDRTSGQETQYF.

The V and J genes are TRBV5-5 and TRBJ1-5; 10 positions match TRBD1. Germline assignment: CDR1 SGHKS and CDR2 YYEKEE (reference sequence). The junction had 9 bases not matched to a gene; V was cut back by 0 bases and J by 6 bases. The CDR3 has 17 amino acids. The CDR3 DNA follows: TGTGCCAGCAGCTTGGCCCCGGGACAGGGGACCGCTCAGCCCCAGCATTTT. This encodes CASSLAPGQGTAQPQHF.

The V call is TRBV7-2, the J call TRBJ1-2, with D unresolved. CDR3 size: 16 residues. Germline CDR1 reads SGHTA; CDR2 reads FQGNSA. Deletions cut 1 base from V and 2 bases from J, with 14 bases between. For the CDR3, the DNA is TGTGCCAGCAGCTTAGTAGGCACAGCCGAAAACTATGGCTACACCTTC. Protein: CASSLVGTAENYGYTF.

Worth noting for this clone: The junction and the germline gene differ at one end; a read error may be behind it. The gene calls are TRBV5-6 and TRBJ2-3, with TRBD2 identical over 8 bases. Germline-derived CDR1 and CDR2 are SGHDT and YYEEEE. The CDR3 is 15 residues long. The CDR3 DNA is TGTGCCAGCAGCTTGGATGGACTAGCCGCCGGAGGGAAGCATTTT. This encodes CASSLDGLAAGGKHF.

V is TRBV6-5 and J is TRBJ1-2; no clear D. CDR1 and CDR2 (germline): MNHEY, SVGAGI. Trimming removed 2 bases at V and 6 bases at J, with 16 bases between. There are 15 residues in the CDR3. The CDR3 region has the DNA TGTGCCAGCAGTTACGACGCGGTGCCCACGGATGGCTACACCTTC. This gives the protein CASSYDAVPTDGYTF.

The chain employs TRBV28 and TRBJ2-6; possible D gene TRBD1, 6 bases. V lost 10 bases, J lost 4 bases, and 17 bases lay in between. CDR1 and CDR2 (germline): MDHEN, SYDVKM. There are 15 residues in the CDR3. The CDR3 region is CAIQGPGGGANVLTF. In nucleotides, the CDR3 is TGTGCCATACAGGGTCCTGGGGGCGGGGCCAACGTCCTGACTTTC.

The chain carries TRBV30 and TRBJ2-3; possibly TRBD2 for D (6 bases). The CDR3 has 11 residues. Deletions cut 0 bases from V and 11 bases from J, with 9 bases between. Per the germline V gene, CDR1 is GTSNPN and CDR2 is SVGIG (reference sequence). The CDR3 region is CAWSVNGGQYF. For the CDR3, the DNA is TGTGCCTGGAGTGTTAACGGGGGGCAGTATTTT.

V is TRBV14 and J is TRBJ2-2, with 8 bases fitting TRBD1. Germline V CDR1 and CDR2: SGHDN, FVKESK. The CDR3 totals 15 residues. Trimming took 7 bases from V and 1 from J; bases not matched to a gene: 5. The CDR3 region is CASKPGTGNTGELFF. CDR3 sequence (DNA): TGTGCCAGCAAACCCGGGACAGGGAACACCGGGGAGCTGTTTTTT.

This clone has just one count. J is TRBJ2-3 and V is TRBV2, with 8 bases matching TRBD2. The V segment lost 5 bases and the J segment 7 bases; nucleotides outside the gene matches: 8. Per germline, CDR1 SNHLY and CDR2 FYNNEI. This CDR3 contains 14 residues. The CDR3 nucleotides read TGTGCCAGCAGTTACGGGAGCGGGGGCCATACGCAGTATTTT. Its translation: CASSYGSGGHTQYF.

The rearrangement links TRBV4-2 to TRBJ1-4, with a tentative D call TRBD1 (5 bases). Germline-derived CDR1 and CDR2 are LGHNA and YNFKEQ. The V end was cut by 5 bases, the J end by 4 bases, with 8 bases between. The CDR3 consists of 13 residues. In DNA form, the CDR3 reads TGTGCCAGCAGCTCTAGGGGTAATGAAAAACTGTTTTTT. As protein: CASSSRGNEKLFF.

The chain employs TRBV25-1 and TRBJ1-1, with no clear D. This CDR3 is built from 15 residues. Trimming removed 2 bases at V and 4 bases at J, with 14 bases between. Looked up from germline, CDR1 is MGHDK and CDR2 is SYGVNS. The CDR3 sequence is CASSEISGIGTEAFF. CDR3 in DNA: TGTGCCAGCAGTGAAATTAGCGGGATTGGCACTGAAGCTTTCTTT.